This passage covers 2 T cell receptor beta chains from one sample sequenced in a study of glioma-infiltrating T cells. TCR alpha and beta CDR3 regions were amplified from RNA using iRepertoire nested multiplex PCR. A single record per CDR3 protein comes from TCRdb applying MiXCR to the multiplex PCR reads. This sample has roughly 350,000 distinct CDR3 sequences; 41% occur once, and the top ten carry around 13%. Source material: glioma tissue, nonneoplastic brain tissue, or PBMCs (not recorded which). The receptors come from a human donor with low-grade glioma or glioblastoma, undergoing nonglioma brain surgery, or in good health (not recorded which).

The chain uses TRBV7-2 and TRBJ2-1, with 10 bases identical to TRBD1. The CDR3 runs to 16 residues. Unmatched junction bases numbered 11, after V lost 2 bases and J lost 10 bases. Germline assignment: CDR1 SGHTA and CDR2 FQGNSA. CDR3 region: CASSLSPGQGMWEQFF. The CDR3 region has the DNA TGTGCCAGCAGCTTATCACCGGGACAGGGGATGTGGGAGCAGTTCTTC.

V usage is TRBV27 and J usage is TRBJ1-2; D is undetermined. V shed 2 bases and J shed 0 bases, with 16 bases lying between them. Per the germline V gene, CDR1 is MNHEY and CDR2 is SMNVEV (reference sequence). The CDR3 covers 17 residues. The CDR3 spells CASSLVPHLGTNYGYTF. The CDR3 nucleotides are TGTGCCAGCAGTTTAGTCCCCCATTTGGGGACTAACTATGGCTACACCTTC.